This T cell receptor beta chain was found in a study of blood T cell repertoires in COVID-19. On the study more broadly: Samples came from the United States, Italy and Spain, spanning acute and convalescent COVID-19.

Sequencing used immunoSEQ multiplex PCR; TCRdb keeps in-frame clones, though not all of them. The sample has 95,000 to 100,000 clones; 92% are singletons. The CDR3 spans 14 residues. CDR1 LGHDT and CDR2 YNNKEL come from the germline V gene (reference sequence). The J segment lost 2 bases and the V segment lost 6 bases, leaving 5 bases of the junction unmatched. This clone has just one count. This chain uses TRBV3-1 (or the pseudogene TRBV3-2) with TRBJ2-3; 7 bases line up with TRBD2. The TCR sequence derives from a man between 45 and 60 years old with active COVID-19. The sample was peripheral blood. The CDR3 nucleotides read TGTGCCAGCAGATTCGGGGGGTCCACAGATACGCAGTATTTT. It translates to CASRFGGSTDTQYF.